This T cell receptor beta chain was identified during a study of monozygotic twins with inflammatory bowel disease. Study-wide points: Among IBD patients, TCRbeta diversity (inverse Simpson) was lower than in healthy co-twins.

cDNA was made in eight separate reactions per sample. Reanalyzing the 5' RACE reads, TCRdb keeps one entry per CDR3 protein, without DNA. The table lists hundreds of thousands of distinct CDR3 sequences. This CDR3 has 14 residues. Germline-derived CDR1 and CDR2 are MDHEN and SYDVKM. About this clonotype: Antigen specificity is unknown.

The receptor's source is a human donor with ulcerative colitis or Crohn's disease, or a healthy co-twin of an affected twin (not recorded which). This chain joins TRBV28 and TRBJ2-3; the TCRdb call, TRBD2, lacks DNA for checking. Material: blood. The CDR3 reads CASSLPSLIDTQYF.